A selection of T cell receptor beta chains follows, all from one sample in a study of regulatory T cells in long-lasting Graves disease. TCRdb used MiXCR to reprocess the multiplex PCR reads, holding one entry per CDR3 protein. The repertoire has around 420,000 distinct CDR3 sequences, around 16% of them found once; the top ten carry 22%. Specimen: peripheral blood mononuclear cells (PBMCs), collected at new diagnosis, from a patient treated with antithyroid drugs. These receptors came from a female donor with Graves disease. The conserved cysteine and the conserved F or W are not part of the CDR3 here.

TRBV7-9 ASSTVGPFGEQY
TRBV15 ATSRDHGQGNTIY
TRBV28 ASSLETWQAF
TRBV6-1 ASFPARGYGYT
TRBV27 ASSSELVSETQY
TRBV28 ASSSPGVGANVLT
TRBV27 ASKPGGNTEAF
TRBV28 ASTPANQDTQY
TRBV4-3 ASSPMQGVEETQY
TRBV29-1 SARGEGETQY
TRBV7-9 ASSAQQGSNEQF
TRBV12-3/TRBV12-4 ASSMTTPSGANVLT
TRBV5-1 ASSPEAGDPYNEQF
TRBV19 ARRIRDRGLNEQF
TRBV12-3/TRBV12-4 ASSFTGATDTQY
TRBV7-9 ASSYPWDRQQETQY
TRBV28 ASSAGTGRMNTEAF
TRBV29-1 SALGTSGRNEQF
TRBV19 ASSTTSGWGDEQF
TRBV5-6 ASSLATTTDQPQH
TRBV20-1 SARKGGHEQY
TRBV7-2 ASSRKVETIGT
TRBV28 ASSLLGGSYGEQF
TRBV20-1 SAHSGDRNEAF
TRBV12-3/TRBV12-4 ASKWGISYNSPLH
TRBV12-3/TRBV12-4 ASSFEGGVSYEQY
TRBV15 ATSRGTTGGVRRGYT
TRBV5-1 ASSHPGLLKYEQY
TRBV10-3 AISESELAGENEQF
TRBV29-1 SGGPSVQANYEQF
TRBV7-2 ASSSSGAGPYNEQF
TRBV7-2 ASSLGTGVQTQY
TRBV7-2 ASSRGAGTGGTEAF
TRBV12-3/TRBV12-4 ASSWWTGEETQY
TRBV3-1 ASSQERDSRYT
TRBV27 ASSAGQAYTNYGYT
TRBV28 ASSLRGNPNYGYT
TRBV3-1 ASSQALVAKNIQY
TRBV5-1 ASNRQGASDEQY
TRBV4-3 ASSPQKPGQGAYEQY
TRBV9 ASSPGPSGTEAF
TRBV4-1 ASSQDGQGRPDVTAGNTIY
TRBV6-5 ASSYSSGGSGGGETQY
TRBV4-1 ASSRRQGDNSPLH
TRBV20-1 SASVSGNQPQH
TRBV20-1 SARENIQY
TRBV5-6 ASSSVVAQETQY
TRBV7-2 ASSQMSGRPPDTQY
TRBV28 ASSLEGGANGYT
TRBV19 ASSPWKEVDEQF
TRBV6-1 ASRLGRSSTRYEQY
TRBV28 ASSLDPLTSGRTLIYNEQF
TRBV12-3/TRBV12-4 ASSLRGGDQQF